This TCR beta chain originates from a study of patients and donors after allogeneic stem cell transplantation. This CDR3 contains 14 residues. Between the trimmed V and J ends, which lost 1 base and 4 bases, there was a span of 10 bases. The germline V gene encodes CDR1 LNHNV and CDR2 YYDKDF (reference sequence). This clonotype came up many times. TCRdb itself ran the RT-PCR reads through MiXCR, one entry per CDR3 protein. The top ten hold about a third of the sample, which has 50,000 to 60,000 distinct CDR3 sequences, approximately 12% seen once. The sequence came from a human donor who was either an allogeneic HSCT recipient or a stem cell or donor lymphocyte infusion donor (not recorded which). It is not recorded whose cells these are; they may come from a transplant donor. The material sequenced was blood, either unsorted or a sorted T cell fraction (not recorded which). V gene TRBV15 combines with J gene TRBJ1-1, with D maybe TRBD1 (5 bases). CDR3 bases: TGTGCCACCAGCAGAGCAGGGATGGGCACTGAAGCTTTCTTT. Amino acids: CATSRAGMGTEAFF.